This T cell receptor beta chain was recovered during a study of CD8 T cells in Susac syndrome. An amount of RNA that ranged from roughly 0.5 to 1 ug was reverse transcribed with random hexamers. TCRdb re-called the immunoSEQ multiplex PCR reads with MiXCR, one entry per CDR3 protein. The data show around 80,000 distinct CDR3 sequences, around 94% seen once. With V trimmed by 4 bases and J by 4 bases, 6 bases remained unmatched. The CDR3 consists of 14 residues. Per germline, CDR1 SGHRS and CDR2 YFSETQ. The J gene is TRBJ1-1, the V gene TRBV5-1, with 8 bases aligning to TRBD1. The receptor comes from a human donor in good health. The sample taken for sequencing was CD8+ T cells from PBMCs. CDR3 loop: CASSQSTGGTEAFF. The CDR3 region has the DNA TGCGCCAGCAGCCAATCCACAGGGGGCACTGAAGCTTTCTTT.